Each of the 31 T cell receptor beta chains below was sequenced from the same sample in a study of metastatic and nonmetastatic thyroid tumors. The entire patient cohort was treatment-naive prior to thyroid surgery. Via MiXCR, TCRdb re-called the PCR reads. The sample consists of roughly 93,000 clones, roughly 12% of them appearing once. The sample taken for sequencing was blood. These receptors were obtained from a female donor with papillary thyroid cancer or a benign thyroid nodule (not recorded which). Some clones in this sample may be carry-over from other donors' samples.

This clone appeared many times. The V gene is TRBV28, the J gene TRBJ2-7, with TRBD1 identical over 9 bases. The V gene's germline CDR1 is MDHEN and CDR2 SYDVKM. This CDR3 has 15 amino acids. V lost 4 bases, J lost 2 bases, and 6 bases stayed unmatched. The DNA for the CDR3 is TGTGCCAGCAGTTATGGACAGGGGATAACCTACGAGCAGTACTTC. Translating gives CASSYGQGITYEQYF.

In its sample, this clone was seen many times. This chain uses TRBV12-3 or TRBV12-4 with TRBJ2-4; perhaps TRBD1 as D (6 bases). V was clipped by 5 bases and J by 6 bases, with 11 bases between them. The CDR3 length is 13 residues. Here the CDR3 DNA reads TGTGCCAGCAGTGATGCAGGGGTAAACATTCAGTACTTC. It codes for CASSDAGVNIQYF.

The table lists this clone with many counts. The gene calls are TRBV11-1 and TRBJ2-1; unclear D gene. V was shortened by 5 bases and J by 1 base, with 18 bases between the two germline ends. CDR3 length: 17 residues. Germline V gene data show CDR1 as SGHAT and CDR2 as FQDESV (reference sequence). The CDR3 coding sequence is TGTGCCAGCAGCCTCCCCCCGGACCCATATTCCTACAATGAGCAGTTCTTC. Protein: CASSLPPDPYSYNEQFF.

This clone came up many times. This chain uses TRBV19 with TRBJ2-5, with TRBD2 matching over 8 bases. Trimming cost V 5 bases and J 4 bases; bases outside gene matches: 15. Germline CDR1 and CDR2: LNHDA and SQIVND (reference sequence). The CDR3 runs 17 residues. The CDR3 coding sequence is TGTGCCAGTAGTCCCTCCCGGGAGGGCCCCGGGAGAGAGACCCAGTACTTC. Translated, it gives CASSPSREGPGRETQYF.

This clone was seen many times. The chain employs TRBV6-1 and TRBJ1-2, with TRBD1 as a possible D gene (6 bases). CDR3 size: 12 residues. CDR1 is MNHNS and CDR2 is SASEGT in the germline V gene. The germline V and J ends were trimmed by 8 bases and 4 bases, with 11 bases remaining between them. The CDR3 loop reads CASRQDFYGYTF. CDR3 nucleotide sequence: TGTGCCAGCCGACAGGACTTCTATGGCTACACCTTC.

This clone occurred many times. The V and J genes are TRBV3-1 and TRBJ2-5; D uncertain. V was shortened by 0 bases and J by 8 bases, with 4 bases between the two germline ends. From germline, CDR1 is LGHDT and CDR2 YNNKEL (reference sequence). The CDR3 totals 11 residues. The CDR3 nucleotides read TGTGCCAGCAGCCAAGAGAGCACCCAGTACTTC. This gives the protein CASSQESTQYF.

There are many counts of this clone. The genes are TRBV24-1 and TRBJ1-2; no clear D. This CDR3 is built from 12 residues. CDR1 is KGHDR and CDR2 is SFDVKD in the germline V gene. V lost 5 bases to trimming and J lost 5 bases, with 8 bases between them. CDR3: CATSGAQYGYTF. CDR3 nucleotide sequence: TGTGCCACCAGTGGAGCGCAGTATGGCTACACCTTC.

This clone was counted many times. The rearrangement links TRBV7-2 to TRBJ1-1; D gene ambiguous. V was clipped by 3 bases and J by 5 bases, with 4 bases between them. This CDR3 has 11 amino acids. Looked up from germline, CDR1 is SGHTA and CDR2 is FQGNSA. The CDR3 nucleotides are TGTGCCAGCAGCTTCGGAACTGAAGCTTTCTTT. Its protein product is CASSFGTEAFF. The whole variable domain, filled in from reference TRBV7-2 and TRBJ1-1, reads GAGVSQSPSNKVTEKGKDVELRCDPISGHTALYWYRQSLGQGLEFLIYFQGNSAPDKSGLPSDRFSAERTGGSVSTLTIQRTQQEDSAVYLCASSFGTEAFFGQGTRLTVV.

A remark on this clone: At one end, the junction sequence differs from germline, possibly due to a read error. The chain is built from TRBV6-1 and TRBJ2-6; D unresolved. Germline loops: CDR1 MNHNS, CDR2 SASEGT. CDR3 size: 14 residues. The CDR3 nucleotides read TGTGTCAGCGACGGATCTTCGGGGGCCAACGTCCTGACTTTC. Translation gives CVSDGSSGANVLTF.

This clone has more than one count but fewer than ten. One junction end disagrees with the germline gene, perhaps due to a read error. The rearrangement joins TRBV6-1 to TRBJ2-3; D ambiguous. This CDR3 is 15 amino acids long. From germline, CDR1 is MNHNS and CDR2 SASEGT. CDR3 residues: CASSDGSGSTNTQYF. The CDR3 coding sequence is TGTGCCAGCAGTGACGGTAGTGGTAGCACAAATACGCAGTATTTT.

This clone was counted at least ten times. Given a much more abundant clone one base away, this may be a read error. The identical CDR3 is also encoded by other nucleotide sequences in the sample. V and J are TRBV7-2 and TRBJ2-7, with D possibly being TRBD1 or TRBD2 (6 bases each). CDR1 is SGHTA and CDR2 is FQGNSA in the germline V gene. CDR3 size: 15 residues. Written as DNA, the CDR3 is TGCGCCAGCAGCTTAGTTGGGAGCTCTGGGGGGCAGCAGTACTTC. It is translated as CASSLVGSSGGQQYF. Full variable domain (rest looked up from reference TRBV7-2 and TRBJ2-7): GAGVSQSPSNKVTEKGKDVELRCDPISGHTALYWYRQSLGQGLEFLIYFQGNSAPDKSGLPSDRFSAERTGGSVSTLTIQRTQQEDSAVYLCASSLVGSSGGQQYFGPGTRLTVT.

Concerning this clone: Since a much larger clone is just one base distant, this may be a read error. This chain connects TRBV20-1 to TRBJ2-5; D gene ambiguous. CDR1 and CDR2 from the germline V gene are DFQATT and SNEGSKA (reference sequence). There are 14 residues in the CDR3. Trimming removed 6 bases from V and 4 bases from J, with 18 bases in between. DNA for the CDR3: TGCAGTGCCACCGCCCAGTGGCTGAGAGAGACCCAGTACTTC. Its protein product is CSATAQWLRETQYF.

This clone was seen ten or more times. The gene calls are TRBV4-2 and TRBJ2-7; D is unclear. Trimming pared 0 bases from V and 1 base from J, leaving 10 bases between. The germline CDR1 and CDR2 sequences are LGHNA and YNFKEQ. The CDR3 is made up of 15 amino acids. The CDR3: CASSQEFLASYEQYF. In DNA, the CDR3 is TGTGCCAGCAGCCAAGAATTCTTGGCTTCCTACGAGCAGTACTTC.

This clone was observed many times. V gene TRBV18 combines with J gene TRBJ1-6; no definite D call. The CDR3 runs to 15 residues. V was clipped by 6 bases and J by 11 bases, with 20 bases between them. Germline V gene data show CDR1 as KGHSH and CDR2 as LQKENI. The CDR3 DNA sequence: TGTGCCAGCTCCCAAACGCGGGCATCGAATACACCCCTCCACTTT. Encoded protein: CASSQTRASNTPLHF. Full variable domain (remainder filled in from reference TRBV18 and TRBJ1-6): NAGVMQNPRHLVRRRGQEARLRCSPMKGHSHVYWYRQLPEEGLKFMVYLQKENIIDESGMPKERFSAEFPKEGPSILRIQQVVRGDSAAYFCASSQTRASNTPLHFGNGTRLTVT.

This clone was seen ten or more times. CDR3 sequence: CASSLVSSGEQFF. The CDR3 coding sequence is TGTGCCAGCAGTTTAGTGTCTAGCGGTGAGCAGTTCTTC. This chain uses TRBV12-3 or TRBV12-4 with TRBJ2-1; 7 nucleotides line up with TRBD2. The junction had 3 bases not matched to a gene; V was cut back by 1 base and J by 9 bases. The CDR3 has 13 residues.

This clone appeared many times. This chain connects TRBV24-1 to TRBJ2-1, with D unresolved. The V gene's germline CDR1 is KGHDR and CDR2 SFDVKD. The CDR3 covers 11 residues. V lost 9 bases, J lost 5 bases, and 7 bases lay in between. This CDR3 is CATGIDNEQFF. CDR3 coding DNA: TGTGCCACCGGGATCGACAATGAGCAGTTCTTC.

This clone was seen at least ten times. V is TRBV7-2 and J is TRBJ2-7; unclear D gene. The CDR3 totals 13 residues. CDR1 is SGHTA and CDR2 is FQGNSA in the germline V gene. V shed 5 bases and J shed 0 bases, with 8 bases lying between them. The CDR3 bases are TGTGCCAGCAGCAGGCCGGACTCCTACGAGCAGTACTTC. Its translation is CASSRPDSYEQYF. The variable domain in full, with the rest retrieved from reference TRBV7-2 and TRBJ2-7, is GAGVSQSPSNKVTEKGKDVELRCDPISGHTALYWYRQSLGQGLEFLIYFQGNSAPDKSGLPSDRFSAERTGGSVSTLTIQRTQQEDSAVYLCASSRPDSYEQYFGPGTRLTVT.

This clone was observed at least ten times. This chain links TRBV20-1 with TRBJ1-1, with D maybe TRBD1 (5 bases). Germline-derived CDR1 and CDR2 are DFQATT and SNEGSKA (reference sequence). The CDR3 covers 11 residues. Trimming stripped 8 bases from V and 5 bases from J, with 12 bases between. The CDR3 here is CSTDRGTEAFF. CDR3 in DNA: TGCAGTACAGACCGGGGGACTGAAGCTTTCTTT.

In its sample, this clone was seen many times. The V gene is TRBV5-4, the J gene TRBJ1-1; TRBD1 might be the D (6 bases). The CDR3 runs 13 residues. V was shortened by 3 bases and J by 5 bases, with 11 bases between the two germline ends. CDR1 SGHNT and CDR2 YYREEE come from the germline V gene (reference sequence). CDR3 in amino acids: CASSSRGSTEAFF. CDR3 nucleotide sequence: TGTGCCAGCAGCTCCAGGGGTAGTACTGAAGCTTTCTTT.

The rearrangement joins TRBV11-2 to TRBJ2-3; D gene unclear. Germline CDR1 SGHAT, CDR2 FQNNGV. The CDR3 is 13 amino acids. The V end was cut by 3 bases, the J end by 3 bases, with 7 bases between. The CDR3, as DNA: TGTGCCAGCAGCTTCGAACAGACAGATACGCAGTATTTT. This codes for CASSFEQTDTQYF.

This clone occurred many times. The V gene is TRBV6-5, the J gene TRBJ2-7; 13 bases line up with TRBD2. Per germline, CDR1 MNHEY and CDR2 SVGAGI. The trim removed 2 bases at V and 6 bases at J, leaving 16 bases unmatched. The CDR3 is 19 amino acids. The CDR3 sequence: CASSYDIVKPGLAGLEQYF. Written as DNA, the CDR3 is TGTGCCAGCAGTTACGACATCGTTAAGCCGGGACTAGCGGGACTCGAGCAGTACTTC.

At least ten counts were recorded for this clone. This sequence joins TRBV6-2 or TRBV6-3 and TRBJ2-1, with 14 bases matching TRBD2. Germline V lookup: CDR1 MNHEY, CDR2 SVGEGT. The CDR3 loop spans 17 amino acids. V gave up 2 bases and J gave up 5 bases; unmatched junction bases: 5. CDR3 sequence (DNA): TGTGCCAGCAGTTACGTGACTAGCGGGAGGGCCAACAATGAGCAGTTCTTC. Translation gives CASSYVTSGRANNEQFF.

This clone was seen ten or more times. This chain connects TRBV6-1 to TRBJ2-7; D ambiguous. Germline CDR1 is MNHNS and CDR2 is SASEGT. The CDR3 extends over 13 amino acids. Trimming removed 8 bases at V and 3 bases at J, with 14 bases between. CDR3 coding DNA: TGTGCCAGCGAAAGGTCGTTTCGCTACGAGCAGTACTTC. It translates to CASERSFRYEQYF.

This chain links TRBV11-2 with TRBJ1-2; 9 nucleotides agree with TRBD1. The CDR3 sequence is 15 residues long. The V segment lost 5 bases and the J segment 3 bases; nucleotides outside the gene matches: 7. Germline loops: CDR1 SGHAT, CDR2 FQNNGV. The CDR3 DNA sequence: TGTGCCAGCAGCCACCACAGGGGGCGGCACTATGGCTACACCTTC. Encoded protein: CASSHHRGRHYGYTF.

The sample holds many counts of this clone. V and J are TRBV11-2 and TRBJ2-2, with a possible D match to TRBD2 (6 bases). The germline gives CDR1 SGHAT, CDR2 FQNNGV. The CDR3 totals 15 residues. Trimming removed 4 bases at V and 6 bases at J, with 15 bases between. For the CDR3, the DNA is TGTGCCAGCAGCTCACCGGGAGTAGACGCCGGGGAGCTGTTTTTT. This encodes CASSSPGVDAGELFF.

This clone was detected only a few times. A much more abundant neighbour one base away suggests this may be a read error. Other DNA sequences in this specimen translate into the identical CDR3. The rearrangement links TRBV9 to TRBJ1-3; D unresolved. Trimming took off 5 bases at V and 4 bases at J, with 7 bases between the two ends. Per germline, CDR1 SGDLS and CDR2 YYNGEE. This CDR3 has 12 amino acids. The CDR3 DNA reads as TGTGCCAGCAGTGATGAGGGAAACACCATATATTTT. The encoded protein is CASSDEGNTIYF.

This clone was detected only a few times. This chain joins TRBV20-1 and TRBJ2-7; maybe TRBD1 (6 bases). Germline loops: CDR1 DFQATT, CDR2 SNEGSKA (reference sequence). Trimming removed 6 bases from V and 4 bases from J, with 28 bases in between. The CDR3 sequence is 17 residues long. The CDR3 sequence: CSASRVPRYRATYEQYF. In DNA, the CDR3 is TGCAGTGCCAGCAGAGTGCCCCGGTACAGGGCGACGTACGAGCAGTACTTC.

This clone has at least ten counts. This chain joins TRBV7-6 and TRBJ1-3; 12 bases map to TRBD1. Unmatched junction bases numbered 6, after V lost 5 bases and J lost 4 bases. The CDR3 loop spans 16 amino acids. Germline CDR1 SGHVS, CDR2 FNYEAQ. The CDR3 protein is CASSQWGQGAGNTIYF. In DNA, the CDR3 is TGTGCCAGCAGCCAGTGGGGACAGGGGGCAGGAAACACCATATATTTT. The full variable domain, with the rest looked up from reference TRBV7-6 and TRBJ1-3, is GAGVSQSPRYKVTKRGQDVALRCDPISGHVSLYWYRQALGQGPEFLTYFNYEAQQDKSGLPNDRFSAERPEGSISTLTIQRTEQRDSAMYRCASSQWGQGAGNTIYFGEGSWLTVV.

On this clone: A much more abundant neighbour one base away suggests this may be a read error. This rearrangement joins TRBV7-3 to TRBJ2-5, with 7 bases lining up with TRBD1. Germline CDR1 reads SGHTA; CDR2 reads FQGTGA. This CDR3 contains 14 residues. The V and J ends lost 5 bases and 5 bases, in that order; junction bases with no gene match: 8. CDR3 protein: CASSPKGASETQYF. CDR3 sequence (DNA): TGTGCCAGCAGCCCGAAGGGGGCGTCGGAGACCCAGTACTTC.

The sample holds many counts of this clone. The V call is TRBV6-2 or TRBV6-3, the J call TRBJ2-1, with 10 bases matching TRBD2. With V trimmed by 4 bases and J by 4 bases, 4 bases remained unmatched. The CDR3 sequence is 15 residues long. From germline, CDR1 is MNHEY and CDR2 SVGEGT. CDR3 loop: CASSSGTSDYNEQFF. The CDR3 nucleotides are TGTGCCAGCAGTTCCGGGACTAGCGATTACAATGAGCAGTTCTTC.

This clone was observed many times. CDR3 in amino acids: CASSQEGQASYEQYF. CDR3 DNA sequence: TGTGCCAGCAGCCAAGAAGGACAGGCGTCCTACGAGCAGTACTTC. V usage is TRBV4-2 and J usage is TRBJ2-7; 7 bases fit TRBD1. From germline, CDR1 is LGHNA and CDR2 YNFKEQ. This CDR3 has 15 residues. The junction had 3 bases not matched to a gene; V was cut back by 0 bases and J by 1 base.